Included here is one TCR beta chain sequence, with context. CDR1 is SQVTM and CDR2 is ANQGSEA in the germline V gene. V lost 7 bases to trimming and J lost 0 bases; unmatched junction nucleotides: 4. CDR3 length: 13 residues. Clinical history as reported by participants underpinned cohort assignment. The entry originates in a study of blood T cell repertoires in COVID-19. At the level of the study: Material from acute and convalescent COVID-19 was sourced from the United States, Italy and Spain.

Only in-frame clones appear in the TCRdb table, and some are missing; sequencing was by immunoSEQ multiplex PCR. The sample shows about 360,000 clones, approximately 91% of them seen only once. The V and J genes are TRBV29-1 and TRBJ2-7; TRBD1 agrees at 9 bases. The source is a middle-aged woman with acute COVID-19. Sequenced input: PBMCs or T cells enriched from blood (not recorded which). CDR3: CSAGTGSSYEQYF. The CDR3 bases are TGCAGCGCTGGGACAGGGAGCTCCTACGAGCAGTACTTC.